In this sample, the clone carrying this T cell receptor (beta chain) turned up once. This may come from a read error, since a much larger clone is one base off. The data were obtained in a study of blood T cells in healthy people across ages. A minimum of 6 micrograms of total RNA was extracted per sample. This CDR3 spans 14 amino acids. Looked up from germline, CDR1 is SQVTM and CDR2 is ANQGSEA. The V gene end was trimmed by 6 bases and the J gene end by 2 bases; junction bases not matched to a gene: 8. For the second PCR, which ran for roughly 6 to 12 cycles, a sample-barcoded 5' primer and a J-beta primer mix were used. A single record per CDR3 protein comes from TCRdb applying MiXCR to the 5' RACE reads. In the table there are approximately 1,000,000 distinct CDR3 sequences, 40% to 45% of which are singletons.

V and J are TRBV29-1 and TRBJ2-7; 9 nucleotides align to TRBD1. Source material: blood. The clonotype originates from a woman aged 55-70 years in good health. The CDR3, as DNA: TGCAGCGTCTCGGGACAGGGACCCGCCTACGAGCAGTACTTC. It yields the protein CSVSGQGPAYEQYF.